These 6 T cell receptor beta chains came from one sample sequenced in a study of cytomegalovirus exposure and HLA in healthy donors. In the PCR, 60 Vbeta and 13 Jbeta primers were used. This table comes from immunoSEQ multiplex PCR, and its TCRdb copy is limited to in-frame clones, with some not included. The sample lists around 230,000 clones, just under 80% occurring once. Specimen: PBMCs. These receptors were obtained from a boy younger than 18 in good health and CMV-seronegative.

The rearrangement joins TRBV9 to TRBJ1-2; D unclear. Trimming stripped 0 bases from V and 3 bases from J, with 12 bases between. The CDR3 is 15 residues long. Germline loops: CDR1 SGDLS, CDR2 YYNGEE. CDR3: CASSVASRPYYGYTF. CDR3 DNA sequence: TGTGCCAGCAGCGTAGCCTCGAGGCCTTACTATGGCTACACCTTC.

The V and J genes are TRBV11-3 and TRBJ1-3; no clear D gene. Trimming took 2 bases from V and 0 from J, leaving 11 bases between them. The CDR3 runs 16 residues. Per the germline V gene, CDR1 is SGHNT and CDR2 is YENEEA. The CDR3 is CASSLTVPSSGNTIYF. CDR3 coding DNA: TGTGCCAGCAGCTTAACAGTACCTTCCTCTGGAAACACCATATATTTT.

This clone was seen only once. The chain joins TRBV7-9 to TRBJ1-2, with TRBD1 matching over 8 bases. The ends lost 5 bases at V and 1 base at J; junction bases unmatched: 15. The length of the CDR3 is 18 residues. CDR1 and CDR2 (germline): SEHNR, FQNEAQ (reference sequence). CDR3 coding DNA: TGTGCCAGCAGCCCAGTAAAGGGACAGGTAACCAGTAACTATGGCTACACCTTC. It yields the protein CASSPVKGQVTSNYGYTF.

This clone was found a few times. The chain carries TRBV6-4 and TRBJ2-3; 10 bases are a match to TRBD2. The V gene end was trimmed by 2 bases and the J gene end by 6 bases; junction bases not matched to a gene: 8. CDR1 is MRHNA and CDR2 is SNTAGT in the germline V gene. This CDR3 has 16 amino acids. This CDR3 reads CASSDGVAGGADTQYF. CDR3 bases: TGTGCCAGCAGTGACGGCGTAGCGGGAGGTGCCGATACGCAGTATTTT.

V gene TRBV4-1 combines with J gene TRBJ2-7; 11 bases map to TRBD2. V trimming: 4 bases; J trimming: 0 bases; junction bases outside the gene matches: 5. Germline lookup yields CDR1 MGHRA and CDR2 YSYEKL. The CDR3 is made up of 16 amino acids. For the CDR3, the DNA is TGCGCCAGCAGCCTTGGACTAGCGGGTTACTCCTACGAGCAGTACTTC. This translates into CASSLGLAGYSYEQYF.

V and J are TRBV19 and TRBJ2-7; no clear D gene. This CDR3 has 14 residues. Trimming cost V 3 bases and J 2 bases, with 11 bases left between them. Germline CDR1 is LNHDA and CDR2 is SQIVND (reference sequence). The CDR3 nucleotides are TGTGCCAGTAGTATCCGGTCAGGAACCTACGAGCAGTACTTC. Translated: CASSIRSGTYEQYF.